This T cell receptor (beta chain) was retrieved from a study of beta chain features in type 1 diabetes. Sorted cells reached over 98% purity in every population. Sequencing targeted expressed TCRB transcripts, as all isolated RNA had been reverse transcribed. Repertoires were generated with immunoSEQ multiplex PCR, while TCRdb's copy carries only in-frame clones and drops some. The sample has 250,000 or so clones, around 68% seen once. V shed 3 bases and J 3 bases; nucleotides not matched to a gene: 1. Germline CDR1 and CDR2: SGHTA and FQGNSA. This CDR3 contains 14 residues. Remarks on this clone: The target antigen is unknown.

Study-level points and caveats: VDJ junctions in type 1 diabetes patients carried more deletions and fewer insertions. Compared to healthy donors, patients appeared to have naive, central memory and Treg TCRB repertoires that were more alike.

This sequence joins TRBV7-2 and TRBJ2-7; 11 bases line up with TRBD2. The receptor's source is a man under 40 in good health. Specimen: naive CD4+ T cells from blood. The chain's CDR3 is CASSLTSGVYEQYF. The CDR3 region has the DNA TGTGCCAGCAGCTTGACTAGCGGGGTCTACGAGCAGTACTTC.